This TCR beta chain was sequenced for a study of identical twins. Study-wide results and caveats: The conclusions drew on cross-sectional statistical analysis instead of tracking the same donors. Zero-insertion analyses were open to partial confounding by invariant MAIT and iNKT cells. The models systematically underestimated how much out-of-frame TCR alpha was shared in monozygotic twins.

TCRdb reprocessed the 5' RACE reads with MiXCR, giving one entry per CDR3 protein. The profile covers about 570,000 distinct CDR3 sequences, with 9.5% to 10% appearing a single time and approximately 3% taken by the ten largest. CDR1 and CDR2 (germline): MDHEN, SYDVKM. CDR3 length: 13 amino acids. Trimming removed 4 bases from V and 8 bases from J; junction bases left unmatched: 5. In this sample, this clonotype turned up a few times. The antigen is undetermined. All donors comprised healthy Caucasians. These records were also assigned to another study, of yellow fever vaccine responses in identical twins.

The chain recombines TRBV28 with TRBJ2-1; the match to TRBD1 covers 7 bases. This receptor was taken from a woman aged 18-29 years in good health. The sequencing sample was made of PBMCs. The CDR3 loop is CASSSPQGYEQFF. As DNA, the CDR3 is TGTGCCAGCAGTTCCCCACAGGGGTATGAGCAGTTCTTC.